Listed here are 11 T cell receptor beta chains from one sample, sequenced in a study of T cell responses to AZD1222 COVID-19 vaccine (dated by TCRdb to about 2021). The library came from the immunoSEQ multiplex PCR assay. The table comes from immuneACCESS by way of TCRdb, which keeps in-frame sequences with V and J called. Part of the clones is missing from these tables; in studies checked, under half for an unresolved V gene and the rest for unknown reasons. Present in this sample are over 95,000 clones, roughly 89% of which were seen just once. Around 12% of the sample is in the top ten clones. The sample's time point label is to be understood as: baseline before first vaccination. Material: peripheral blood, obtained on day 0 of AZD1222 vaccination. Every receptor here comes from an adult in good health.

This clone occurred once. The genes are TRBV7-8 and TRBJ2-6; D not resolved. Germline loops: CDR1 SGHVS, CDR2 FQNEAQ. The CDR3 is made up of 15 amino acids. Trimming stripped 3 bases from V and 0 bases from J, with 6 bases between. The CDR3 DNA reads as TGTGCCAGCAGCTTCTATGACTCTGGGGCCAACGTCCTGACTTTC. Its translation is CASSFYDSGANVLTF.

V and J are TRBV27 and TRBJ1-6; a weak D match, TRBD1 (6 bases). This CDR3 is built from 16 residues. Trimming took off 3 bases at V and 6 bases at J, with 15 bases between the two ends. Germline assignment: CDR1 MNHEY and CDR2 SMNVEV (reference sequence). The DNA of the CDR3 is TGTGCCAGCAGTTTGGACAGACGCTCCGTTAATTCACCCCTCCACTTT. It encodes CASSLDRRSVNSPLHF.

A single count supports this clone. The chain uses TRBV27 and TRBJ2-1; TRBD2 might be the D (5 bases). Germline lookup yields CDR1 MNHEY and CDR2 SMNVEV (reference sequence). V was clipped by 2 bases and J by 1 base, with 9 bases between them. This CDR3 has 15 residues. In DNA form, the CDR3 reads TGTGCCAGCAGTTTAAGCCGGGATTCCTACAATGAGCAGTTCTTC. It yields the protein CASSLSRDSYNEQFF.

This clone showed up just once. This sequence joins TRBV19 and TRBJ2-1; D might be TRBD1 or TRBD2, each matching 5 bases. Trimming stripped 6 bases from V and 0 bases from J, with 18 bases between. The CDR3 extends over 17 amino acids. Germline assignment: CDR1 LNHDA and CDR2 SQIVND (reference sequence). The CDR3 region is CASRSVEGQFSYNEQFF. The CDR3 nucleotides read TGTGCCAGTAGATCCGTCGAGGGGCAGTTCTCCTACAATGAGCAGTTCTTC. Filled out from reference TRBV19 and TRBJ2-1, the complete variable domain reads DGGITQSPKYLFRKEGQNVTLSCEQNLNHDAMYWYRQDPGQGLRLIYYSQIVNDFQKGDIAEGYSVSREKKESFPLTVTSAQKNPTAFYLCASRSVEGQFSYNEQFFGPGTRLTVL.

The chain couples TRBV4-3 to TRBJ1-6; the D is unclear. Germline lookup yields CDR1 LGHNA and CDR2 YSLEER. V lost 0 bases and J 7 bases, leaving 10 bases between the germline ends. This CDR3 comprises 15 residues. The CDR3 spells CASSQESGRNSPLHF. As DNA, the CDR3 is TGCGCCAGCAGCCAAGAGAGTGGAAGGAATTCACCCCTCCACTTT.

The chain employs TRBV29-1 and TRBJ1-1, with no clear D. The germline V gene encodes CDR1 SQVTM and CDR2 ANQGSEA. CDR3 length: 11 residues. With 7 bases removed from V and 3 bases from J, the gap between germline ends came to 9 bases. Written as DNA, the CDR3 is TGCAGCGGGTCGGCCCACACTGAAGCTTTCTTT. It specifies CSGSAHTEAFF.

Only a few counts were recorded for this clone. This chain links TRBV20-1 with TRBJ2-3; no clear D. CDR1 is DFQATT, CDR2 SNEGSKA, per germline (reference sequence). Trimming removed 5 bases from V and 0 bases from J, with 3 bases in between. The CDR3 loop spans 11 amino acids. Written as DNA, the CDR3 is TGCAGTGCTCCTAGCACAGATACGCAGTATTTT. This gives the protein CSAPSTDTQYF.

The CDR3 sequence is CASSNRTGRTEAFF. CDR3 nucleotides: TGTGCCAGTAGTAATCGGACAGGGAGGACTGAAGCTTTCTTT. The gene calls are TRBV19 and TRBJ1-1; 8 bases align to TRBD1. CDR3 size: 14 residues. Germline V gene lookup returns CDR1 LNHDA and CDR2 SQIVND (reference sequence). V gave up 4 bases and J gave up 5 bases; unmatched junction bases: 6.

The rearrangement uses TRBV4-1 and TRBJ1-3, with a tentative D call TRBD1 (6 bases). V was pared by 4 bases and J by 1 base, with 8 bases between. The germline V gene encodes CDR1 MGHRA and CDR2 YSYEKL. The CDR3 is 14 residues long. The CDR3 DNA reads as TGCGCCAGCAGCCCACAGGGTTCTGGAAACACCATATATTTT. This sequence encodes CASSPQGSGNTIYF.

CDR3 nucleotide sequence: TGTGCCAGCAGCTTAGGGGTCCGGACCTATAGTCACGAGCAGTACTTC. Protein sequence: CASSLGVRTYSHEQYF. This rearrangement joins TRBV7-2 to TRBJ2-7; D gene ambiguous. Germline assignment: CDR1 SGHTA and CDR2 FQGNSA. With 1 base removed from V and 5 bases from J, the gap between germline ends came to 18 bases. The CDR3 consists of 16 residues.

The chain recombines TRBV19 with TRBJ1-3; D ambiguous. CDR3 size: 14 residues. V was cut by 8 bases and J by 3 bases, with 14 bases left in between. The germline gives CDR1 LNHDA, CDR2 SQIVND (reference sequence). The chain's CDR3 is CASLAPSGGNTIYF. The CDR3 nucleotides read TGTGCCAGTCTGGCCCCGAGCGGTGGAAACACCATATATTTT. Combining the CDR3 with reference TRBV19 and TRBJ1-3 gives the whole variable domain DGGITQSPKYLFRKEGQNVTLSCEQNLNHDAMYWYRQDPGQGLRLIYYSQIVNDFQKGDIAEGYSVSREKKESFPLTVTSAQKNPTAFYLCASLAPSGGNTIYFGEGSWLTVV.